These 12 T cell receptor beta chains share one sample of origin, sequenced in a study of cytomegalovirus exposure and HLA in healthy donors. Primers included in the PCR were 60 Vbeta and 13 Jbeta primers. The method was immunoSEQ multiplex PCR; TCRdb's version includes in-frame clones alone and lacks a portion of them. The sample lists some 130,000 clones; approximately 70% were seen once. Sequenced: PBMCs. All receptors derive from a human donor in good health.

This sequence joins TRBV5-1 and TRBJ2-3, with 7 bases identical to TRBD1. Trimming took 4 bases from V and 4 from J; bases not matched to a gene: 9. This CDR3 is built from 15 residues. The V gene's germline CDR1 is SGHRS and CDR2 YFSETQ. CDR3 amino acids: CASSPSRGRADTQYF. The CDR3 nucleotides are TGCGCCAGCAGCCCTAGTAGGGGGCGCGCAGATACGCAGTATTTT.

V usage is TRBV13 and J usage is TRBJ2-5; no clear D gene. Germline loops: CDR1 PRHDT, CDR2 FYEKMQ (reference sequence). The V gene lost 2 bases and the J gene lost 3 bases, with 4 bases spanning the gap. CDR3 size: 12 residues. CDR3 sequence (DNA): TGTGCCAGCAGCTTATTAAAAGAGACCCAGTACTTC. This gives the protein CASSLLKETQYF.

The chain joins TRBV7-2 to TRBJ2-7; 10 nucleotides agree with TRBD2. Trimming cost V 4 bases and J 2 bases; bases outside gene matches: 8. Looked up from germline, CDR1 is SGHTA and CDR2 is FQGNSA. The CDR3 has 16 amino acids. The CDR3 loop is CASSWAASGSPYEQYF. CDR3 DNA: TGTGCCAGCAGCTGGGCGGCTAGCGGGAGCCCCTACGAGCAGTACTTC.

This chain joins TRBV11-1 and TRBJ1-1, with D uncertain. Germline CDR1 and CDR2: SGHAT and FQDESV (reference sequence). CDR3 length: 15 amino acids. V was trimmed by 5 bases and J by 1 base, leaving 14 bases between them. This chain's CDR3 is CASSISWAGNTEAFF. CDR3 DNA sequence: TGTGCCAGCAGCATCTCGTGGGCCGGGAACACTGAAGCTTTCTTT.

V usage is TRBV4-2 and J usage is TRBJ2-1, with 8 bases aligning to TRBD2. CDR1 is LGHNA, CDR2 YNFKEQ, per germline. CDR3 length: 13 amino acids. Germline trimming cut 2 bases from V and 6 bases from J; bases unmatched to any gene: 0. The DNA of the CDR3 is TGTGCCAGCAGCCAAACTAGCGGCAATGAGCAGTTCTTC. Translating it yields CASSQTSGNEQFF.

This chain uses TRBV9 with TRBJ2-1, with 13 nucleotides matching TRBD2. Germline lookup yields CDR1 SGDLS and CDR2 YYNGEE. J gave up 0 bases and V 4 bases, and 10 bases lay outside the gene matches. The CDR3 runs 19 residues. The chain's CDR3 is CASSPRTSGRASSYNEQFF. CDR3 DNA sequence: TGTGCCAGCAGCCCTCGGACTAGCGGGAGAGCGAGCTCCTACAATGAGCAGTTCTTC.

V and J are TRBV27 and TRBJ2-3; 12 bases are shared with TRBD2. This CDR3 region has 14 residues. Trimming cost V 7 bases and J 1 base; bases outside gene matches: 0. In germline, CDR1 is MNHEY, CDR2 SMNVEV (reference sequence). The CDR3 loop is CASTSGRGTDTQYF. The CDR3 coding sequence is TGTGCCAGCACTAGCGGGAGGGGCACAGATACGCAGTATTTT.

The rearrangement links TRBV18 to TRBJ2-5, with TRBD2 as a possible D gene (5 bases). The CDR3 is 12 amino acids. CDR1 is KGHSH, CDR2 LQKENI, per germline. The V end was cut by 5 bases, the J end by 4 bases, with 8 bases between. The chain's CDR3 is CASSDRGETQYF. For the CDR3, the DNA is TGTGCCAGCTCAGATCGGGGAGAGACCCAGTACTTC.

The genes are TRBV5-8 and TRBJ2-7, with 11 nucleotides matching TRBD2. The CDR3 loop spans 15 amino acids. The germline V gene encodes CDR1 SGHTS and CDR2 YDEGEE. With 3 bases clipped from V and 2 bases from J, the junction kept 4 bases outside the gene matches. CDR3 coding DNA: TGTGCCAGCAGCTCACGACTAGCGGGGACCTACGAGCAGTACTTC. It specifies CASSSRLAGTYEQYF.

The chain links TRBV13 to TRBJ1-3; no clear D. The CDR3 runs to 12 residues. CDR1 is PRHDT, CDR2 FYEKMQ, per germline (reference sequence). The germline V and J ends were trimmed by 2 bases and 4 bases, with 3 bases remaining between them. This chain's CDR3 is CASSLSGNTIYF. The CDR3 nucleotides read TGTGCCAGCAGCTTAAGCGGAAACACCATATATTTT.

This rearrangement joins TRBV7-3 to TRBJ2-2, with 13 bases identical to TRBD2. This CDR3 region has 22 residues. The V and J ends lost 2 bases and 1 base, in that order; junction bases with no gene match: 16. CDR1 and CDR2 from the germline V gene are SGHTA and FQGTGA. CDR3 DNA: TGTGCCAGCAGCTTACCCCTCGGGACTAGCGGGACGGTTAGGGAGAACACCGGGGAGCTGTTTTTT. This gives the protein CASSLPLGTSGTVRENTGELFF. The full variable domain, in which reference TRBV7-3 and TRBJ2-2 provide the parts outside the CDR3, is GAGVSQTPSNKVTEKGKYVELRCDPISGHTALYWYRQSLGQGPEFLIYFQGTGAADDSGLPNDRFFAVRPEGSVSTLKIQRTERGDSAVYLCASSLPLGTSGTVRENTGELFFGEGSRLTVL.

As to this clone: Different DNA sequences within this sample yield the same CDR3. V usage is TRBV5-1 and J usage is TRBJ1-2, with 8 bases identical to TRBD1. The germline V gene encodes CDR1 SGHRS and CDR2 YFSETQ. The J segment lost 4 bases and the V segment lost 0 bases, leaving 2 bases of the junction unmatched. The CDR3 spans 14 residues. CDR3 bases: TGCGCCAGCAGCTTGGGACAGGGGAGCTATGGCTACACCTTC. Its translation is CASSLGQGSYGYTF.